The 23 T cell receptor beta chains given below trace back to one sample, sequenced in a study of shared clonotypes between healthy human individuals. The repertoire was sequenced with immunoSEQ multiplex PCR; TCRdb's copy has only in-frame clones and lacks some. The sample includes approximately 720,000 clones, about 90% seen only once; the top ten take nearly 25%. CD8 cells classed as naive were CD45RO-negative and positively selected for CCR7, excluding terminally differentiated effector memory CD45RA+ cells. The sequenced material came from naive CD8+ T cells sorted from blood. Receptor source: a man under 40 in good health.

The chain has TRBV7-6 and TRBJ2-1, with 12 bases fitting TRBD2. Germline CDR1 is SGHVS and CDR2 is FNYEAQ. Unmatched junction bases numbered 12, after V lost 5 bases and J lost 7 bases. CDR3 length equals 17 residues. CDR3 in DNA: TGTGCCAGCAGCACCTCCTCTAGCGGGAGGGGGTTAAATGAGCAGTTCTTC. It specifies CASSTSSSGRGLNEQFF.

This chain links TRBV5-4 with TRBJ2-1; D not certain. Trimming took 4 bases from V and 9 from J, leaving 8 bases between them. The CDR3 has 11 amino acids. Germline V CDR1 and CDR2: SGHNT, YYREEE (reference sequence). This CDR3 is CASSQQSEQFF. CDR3 bases: TGTGCCAGCAGCCAGCAGAGTGAGCAGTTCTTC.

This sequence joins TRBV14 and TRBJ2-2, with unresolved D. Trimming left V 1 base short and J 4 bases short, with 10 bases between. From germline, CDR1 is SGHDN and CDR2 FVKESK. This CDR3 region has 15 residues. CDR3 amino acids: CASSQGVFSTGELFF. CDR3 DNA: TGTGCCAGCAGCCAAGGGGTTTTCAGCACCGGGGAGCTGTTTTTT.

The J gene is TRBJ2-7, the V gene TRBV19, with 7 positions matching TRBD2. The V segment lost 5 bases and the J segment 4 bases; nucleotides outside the gene matches: 23. Germline CDR1 is LNHDA and CDR2 is SQIVND (reference sequence). CDR3 size: 19 residues. The CDR3 region is CASSPAGTREYRSDYEQYF. DNA for the CDR3: TGTGCCAGTAGTCCCGCCGGGACGCGGGAGTATCGGAGTGATTACGAGCAGTACTTC.

The V call is TRBV6-5, the J call TRBJ2-1; possibly TRBD1 or TRBD2 for D (5 bases each). The CDR3 is made up of 16 amino acids. With 2 bases removed from V and 0 bases from J, the gap between germline ends came to 11 bases. Germline values: CDR1 MNHEY, CDR2 SVGAGI. The CDR3 loop is CASSYLGRGSYNEQFF. Here the CDR3 DNA reads TGTGCCAGCAGTTACCTGGGACGCGGCTCCTACAATGAGCAGTTCTTC.

The chain recombines TRBV10-3 with TRBJ2-1; D might be TRBD2 (6 bases). Between the trimmed V and J ends, which lost 4 bases and 0 bases, there was a span of 19 bases. CDR1 ENHRY and CDR2 SYGVKD come from the germline V gene. The CDR3 consists of 18 residues. The CDR3 loop reads CAISGASGSGSSYNEQFF. For the CDR3, the DNA is TGTGCCATCAGTGGGGCATCCGGGAGTGGGAGCTCCTACAATGAGCAGTTCTTC.

This clone is a singleton in its sample. The V call is TRBV15, the J call TRBJ1-3; 7 nucleotides match TRBD1. Germline lookup yields CDR1 LNHNV and CDR2 YYDKDF (reference sequence). The CDR3 loop spans 18 amino acids. V dropped 3 bases and J dropped 0; count of bases not matched to a gene: 11. The CDR3 loop reads CATSSRDRHFSSGNTIYF. CDR3 nucleotides: TGTGCCACCAGCAGTCGGGACAGACACTTTAGCTCTGGAAACACCATATATTTT.

This clone was seen a few times. Other DNA sequences of this sample code for an identical CDR3. The V and J genes are TRBV9 and TRBJ1-2, with D uncertain. The CDR3 sequence is 10 residues long. The V end was cut by 3 bases, the J end by 8 bases, with 5 bases between. The germline gives CDR1 SGDLS, CDR2 YYNGEE. CDR3 nucleotides: TGTGCCAGCAGCGGGAAGGGCTACACCTTC. This codes for CASSGKGYTF.

This chain joins TRBV7-2 and TRBJ2-7; TRBD2 matches 10 bases. With V trimmed by 2 bases and J by 1 base, 2 bases remained unmatched. CDR1 and CDR2 from the germline V gene are SGHTA and FQGNSA. CDR3 length: 15 residues. The CDR3 DNA follows: TGTGCCAGCAGCTTACTAGCGGGAGAATCCTACGAGCAGTACTTC. Its translation is CASSLLAGESYEQYF.

This sequence joins TRBV6-6 and TRBJ1-2; maybe TRBD1 (5 bases). The CDR3 extends over 16 amino acids. In germline, CDR1 is MNHNY, CDR2 SVGAGI (reference sequence). The ends were cut back, 2 bases at V and 8 bases at J, with 21 bases in the middle. DNA of the CDR3: TGTGCCAGCAGTTACAATCCCGACAGTCGATCGTACGGCTACACCTTC. It is translated as CASSYNPDSRSYGYTF.

The V call is TRBV7-3, the J call TRBJ2-1; 8 nucleotides match TRBD2. Germline CDR1 SGHTA, CDR2 FQGTGA. Trimming removed 5 bases from V and 7 bases from J; junction bases left unmatched: 4. There are 13 residues in the CDR3. CDR3: CASSRERENEQFF. The CDR3 DNA follows: TGTGCCAGCAGCCGGGAGCGGGAGAATGAGCAGTTCTTC. Full variable domain (remainder filled in from reference TRBV7-3 and TRBJ2-1): GAGVSQTPSNKVTEKGKYVELRCDPISGHTALYWYRQSLGQGPEFLIYFQGTGAADDSGLPNDRFFAVRPEGSVSTLKIQRTERGDSAVYLCASSRERENEQFFGPGTRLTVL.

CDR3 residues: CASSEFRGSEQFF. The CDR3 DNA follows: TGCGCCAGCAGTGAATTCAGGGGAAGTGAGCAGTTCTTC. This sequence joins TRBV10-1 and TRBJ2-1; D possibly corresponds to TRBD1 (6 bases). V was trimmed by 3 bases and J by 9 bases, leaving 12 bases between them. Germline-derived CDR1 and CDR2 are WNHNN and SYGVQD (reference sequence). The CDR3 spans 13 residues.

The gene calls are TRBV25-1 and TRBJ1-1, with 9 bases that match TRBD1. J gave up 5 bases and V 0 bases, and 13 bases lay outside the gene matches. In germline, CDR1 is MGHDK, CDR2 SYGVNS. CDR3 size: 18 residues. This CDR3 is CASSEYSGTGSSRTEAFF. The CDR3 DNA sequence: TGTGCCAGCAGTGAATACAGCGGGACAGGGTCCTCGAGGACTGAAGCTTTCTTT.

This clone is a singleton in its sample. CDR3 nucleotides: TGCAGCGTTGAAGAAATTGGGGGCGCCCCCAACACTGAAGCTTTCTTT. Its protein product is CSVEEIGGAPNTEAFF. The chain joins TRBV29-1 to TRBJ1-1; TRBD1 is a possible D gene (6 bases). Between the trimmed V and J ends, which lost 0 bases and 2 bases, there was a span of 16 bases. The CDR3 runs to 16 residues. From germline, CDR1 is SQVTM and CDR2 ANQGSEA.

The chain employs TRBV29-1 and TRBJ2-1; 14 bases are a match to TRBD2. CDR3 size: 20 residues. V dropped 3 bases and J dropped 4; count of bases not matched to a gene: 17. The germline gives CDR1 SQVTM, CDR2 ANQGSEA. This CDR3 reads CSVEPTGLGRTSGRYNEQFF. The CDR3 DNA reads TGCAGCGTTGAGCCCACGGGTTTAGGGCGGACTAGCGGGAGGTACAATGAGCAGTTCTTC.

The rearrangement uses TRBV19 and TRBJ2-1; the match to TRBD2 covers 11 bases. Germline trimming cut 8 bases from V and 4 bases from J; bases unmatched to any gene: 7. Germline CDR1 reads LNHDA; CDR2 reads SQIVND (reference sequence). This CDR3 is built from 15 residues. The CDR3 region is CASRLTSGTYNEQFF. The CDR3 nucleotides are TGTGCCAGTCGTTTGACTAGCGGGACGTACAATGAGCAGTTCTTC.

V is TRBV5-1 and J is TRBJ2-5; D perhaps matches TRBD2 (6 bases). Trimming stripped 4 bases from V and 0 bases from J, with 10 bases between. Germline V gene data show CDR1 as SGHRS and CDR2 as YFSETQ. The CDR3 consists of 14 residues. The CDR3 reads CASSPGEYQETQYF. The CDR3 coding sequence is TGCGCCAGCAGCCCGGGGGAGTACCAAGAGACCCAGTACTTC.

The CDR3: CASSSNIAGVTNEKLFF. The DNA of the CDR3 is TGTGCCAGCAGTTCCAACATAGCGGGGGTAACTAATGAAAAACTGTTTTTT. The V call is TRBV28, the J call TRBJ1-4; possible D gene TRBD1, 5 bases. Between the trimmed V and J ends, which lost 4 bases and 1 base, there was a span of 16 bases. The CDR3 spans 17 residues. Per the germline V gene, CDR1 is MDHEN and CDR2 is SYDVKM.

The genes are TRBV7-9 and TRBJ2-3; TRBD1 matches at 8 bases. Per the germline V gene, CDR1 is SEHNR and CDR2 is FQNEAQ (reference sequence). V dropped 6 bases and J dropped 1; count of bases not matched to a gene: 6. The CDR3 runs 15 residues. CDR3: CASRSPGQGTDTQYF. The CDR3 coding sequence is TGTGCCAGCAGGTCTCCGGGACAGGGCACAGATACGCAGTATTTT.

The chain combines TRBV6-6 with TRBJ2-3; D gene uncertain. Trimming took off 6 bases at V and 0 bases at J, with 10 bases between the two ends. Germline CDR1 MNHNY, CDR2 SVGAGI (reference sequence). The CDR3 is made up of 14 amino acids. CDR3 bases: TGTGCCAGCAGCCCGCGGAGTAGCACAGATACGCAGTATTTT. Amino acids: CASSPRSSTDTQYF.

On this clone: Other nucleotide sequences in the sample specify the same CDR3. The chain has TRBV7-6 and TRBJ2-1; the D gene is possibly TRBD2 (5 bases). In germline, CDR1 is SGHVS, CDR2 FNYEAQ. Trimming took off 1 base at V and 7 bases at J, with 8 bases between the two ends. This CDR3 contains 13 residues. The CDR3, as DNA: TGTGCCAGCAGCTTAGGTCCGGGGAATGAGCAGTTCTTC. It is translated as CASSLGPGNEQFF.

DNA of the CDR3: TGTGCCAGCAGTGAACACAGGTGGCCGGACACTGAAGCTTTCTTT. The encoded protein is CASSEHRWPDTEAFF. The rearrangement uses TRBV6-1 and TRBJ1-1, with D possibly TRBD1 on 5 matching bases. There are 15 residues in the CDR3. V lost 2 bases, J lost 3 bases, and 13 bases lay in between. The V gene's germline CDR1 is MNHNS and CDR2 SASEGT.

CDR3 in amino acids: CASSFETSNTEAFF. The CDR3 DNA sequence: TGTGCCAGCAGCTTTGAGACCTCGAACACTGAAGCTTTCTTT. This sequence joins TRBV7-9 and TRBJ1-1; D gene unclear. CDR3 size: 14 residues. Trimming stripped 3 bases from V and 1 base from J, with 9 bases between. Per the germline V gene, CDR1 is SEHNR and CDR2 is FQNEAQ (reference sequence).